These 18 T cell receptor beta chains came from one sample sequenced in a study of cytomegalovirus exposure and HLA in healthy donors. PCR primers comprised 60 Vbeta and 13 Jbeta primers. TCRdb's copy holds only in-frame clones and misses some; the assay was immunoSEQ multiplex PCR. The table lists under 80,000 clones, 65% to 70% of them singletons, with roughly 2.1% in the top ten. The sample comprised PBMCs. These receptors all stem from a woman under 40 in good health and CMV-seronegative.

For the CDR3, the DNA is TGCGCCAGCAGCGCGTCCGGGACTAGCGGGGGTCAAGAGACCCAGTACTTC. As protein: CASSASGTSGGQETQYF. This sequence joins TRBV5-1 and TRBJ2-5, with TRBD2 identical over 14 bases. Germline assignment: CDR1 SGHRS and CDR2 YFSETQ. Germline trimming cut 4 bases from V and 2 bases from J; bases unmatched to any gene: 7. The CDR3 length is 17 residues.

This CDR3 reads CASSFASTKNIQYF. CDR3 sequence (DNA): TGTGCCAGCAGCTTTGCCTCTACCAAAAACATTCAGTACTTC. This sequence joins TRBV5-6 and TRBJ2-4; D is ambiguous. Germline V CDR1 and CDR2: SGHDT, YYEEEE. V dropped 2 bases and J dropped 2 bases, with 8 bases sitting between them. CDR3 length: 14 residues.

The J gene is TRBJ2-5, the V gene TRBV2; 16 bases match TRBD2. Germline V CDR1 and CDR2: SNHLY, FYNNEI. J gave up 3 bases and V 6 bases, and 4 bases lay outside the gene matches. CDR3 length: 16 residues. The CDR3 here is CASRDGTSGGEETQYF. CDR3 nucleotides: TGTGCCAGCAGGGACGGGACTAGCGGGGGGGAAGAGACCCAGTACTTC.

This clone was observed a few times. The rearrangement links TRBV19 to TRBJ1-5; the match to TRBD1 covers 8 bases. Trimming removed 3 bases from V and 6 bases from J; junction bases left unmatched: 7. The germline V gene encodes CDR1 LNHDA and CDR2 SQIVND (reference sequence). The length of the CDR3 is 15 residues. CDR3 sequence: CASSMFGQGGQPQHF. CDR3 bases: TGTGCCAGTAGTATGTTTGGACAGGGTGGTCAGCCCCAGCATTTT.

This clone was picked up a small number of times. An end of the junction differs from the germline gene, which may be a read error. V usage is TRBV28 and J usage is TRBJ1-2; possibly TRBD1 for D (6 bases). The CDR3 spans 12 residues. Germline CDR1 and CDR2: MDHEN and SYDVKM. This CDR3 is CASSFATGYKNF. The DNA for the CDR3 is TGTGCCAGCAGTTTCGCGACAGGATACAAAAACTTC.

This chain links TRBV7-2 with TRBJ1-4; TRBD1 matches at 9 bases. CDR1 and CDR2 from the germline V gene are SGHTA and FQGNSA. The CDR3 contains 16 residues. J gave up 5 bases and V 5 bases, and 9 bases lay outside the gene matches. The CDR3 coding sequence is TGTGCCAGCAGCCTGGGACAGGGCGAGGCAAATGAAAAACTGTTTTTT. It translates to CASSLGQGEANEKLFF.

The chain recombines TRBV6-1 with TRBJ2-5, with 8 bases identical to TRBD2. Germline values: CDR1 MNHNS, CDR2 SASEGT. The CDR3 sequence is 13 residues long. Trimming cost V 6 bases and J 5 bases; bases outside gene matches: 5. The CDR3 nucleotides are TGTGCCAGCAGCGGACTAGCCGAGGAGACCCAGTACTTC. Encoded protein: CASSGLAEETQYF.

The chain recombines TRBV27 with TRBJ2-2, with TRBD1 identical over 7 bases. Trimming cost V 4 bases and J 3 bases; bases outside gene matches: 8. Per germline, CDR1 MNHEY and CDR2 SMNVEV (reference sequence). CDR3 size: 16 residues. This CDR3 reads CASSSTGTVYTGELFF. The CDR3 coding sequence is TGTGCCAGCAGTTCGACAGGGACGGTGTACACCGGGGAGCTGTTTTTT.

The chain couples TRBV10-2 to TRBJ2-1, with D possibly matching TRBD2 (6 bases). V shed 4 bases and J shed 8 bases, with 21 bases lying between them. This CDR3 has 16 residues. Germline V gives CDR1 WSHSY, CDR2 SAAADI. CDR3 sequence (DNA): TGCGCCAGCAGTGCCGCGGGGCACCGTGAGGGAGATGAGCAGTTCTTC. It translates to CASSAAGHREGDEQFF.

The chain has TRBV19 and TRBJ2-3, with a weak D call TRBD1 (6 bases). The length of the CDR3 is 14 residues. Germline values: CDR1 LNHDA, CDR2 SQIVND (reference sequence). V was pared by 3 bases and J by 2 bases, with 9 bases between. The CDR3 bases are TGTGCCAGTAGTATGGGACATTACACAGATACGCAGTATTTT. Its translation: CASSMGHYTDTQYF.

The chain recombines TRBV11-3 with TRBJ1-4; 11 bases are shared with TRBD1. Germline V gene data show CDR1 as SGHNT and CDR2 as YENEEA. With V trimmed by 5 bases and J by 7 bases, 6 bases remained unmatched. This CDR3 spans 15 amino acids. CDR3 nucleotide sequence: TGTGCCAGCAGCCCCCTGGACAGGGGGCTTGAAAAACTGTTTTTT. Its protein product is CASSPLDRGLEKLFF.

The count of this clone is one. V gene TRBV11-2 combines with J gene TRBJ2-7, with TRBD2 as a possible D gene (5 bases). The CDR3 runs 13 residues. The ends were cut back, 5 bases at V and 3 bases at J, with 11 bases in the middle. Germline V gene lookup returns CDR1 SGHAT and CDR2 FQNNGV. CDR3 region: CASSPPGNYEQYF. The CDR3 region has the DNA TGTGCCAGCAGCCCGCCCGGGAACTACGAGCAGTACTTC. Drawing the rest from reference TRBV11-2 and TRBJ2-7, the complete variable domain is EAGVAQSPRYKIIEKRQSVAFWCNPISGHATLYWYQQILGQGPKLLIQFQNNGVVDDSQLPKDRFSAERLKGVDSTLKIQPAKLEDSAVYLCASSPPGNYEQYFGPGTRLTVT.

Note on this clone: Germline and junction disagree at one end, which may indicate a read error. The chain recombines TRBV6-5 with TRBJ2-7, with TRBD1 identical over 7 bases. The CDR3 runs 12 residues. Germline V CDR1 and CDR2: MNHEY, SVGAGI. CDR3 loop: CAISVKGAEQYF. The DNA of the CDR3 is TGTGCCATCAGTGTGAAGGGGGCCGAGCAGTACTTC.

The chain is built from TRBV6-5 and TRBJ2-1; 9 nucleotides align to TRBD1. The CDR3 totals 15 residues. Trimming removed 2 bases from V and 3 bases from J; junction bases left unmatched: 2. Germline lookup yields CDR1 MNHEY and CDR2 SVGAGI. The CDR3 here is CASSYGTGNYNEQFF. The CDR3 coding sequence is TGTGCCAGCAGTTACGGGACAGGGAACTACAATGAGCAGTTCTTC.

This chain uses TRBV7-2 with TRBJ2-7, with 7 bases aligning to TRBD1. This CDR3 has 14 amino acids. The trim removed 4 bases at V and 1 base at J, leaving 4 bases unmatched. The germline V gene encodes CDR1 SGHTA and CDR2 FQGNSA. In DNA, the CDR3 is TGTGCCAGCAGCTCCCGACAGGGATCCTACGAGCAGTACTTC. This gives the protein CASSSRQGSYEQYF. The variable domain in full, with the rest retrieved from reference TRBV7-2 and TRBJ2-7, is GAGVSQSPSNKVTEKGKDVELRCDPISGHTALYWYRQSLGQGLEFLIYFQGNSAPDKSGLPSDRFSAERTGGSVSTLTIQRTQQEDSAVYLCASSSRQGSYEQYFGPGTRLTVT.

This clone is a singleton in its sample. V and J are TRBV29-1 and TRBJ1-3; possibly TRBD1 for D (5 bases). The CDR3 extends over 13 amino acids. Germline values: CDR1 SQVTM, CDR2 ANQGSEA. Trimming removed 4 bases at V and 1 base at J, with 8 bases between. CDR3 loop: CSVARDSGNTIYF. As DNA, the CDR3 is TGCAGCGTTGCCAGGGATTCTGGAAACACCATATATTTT.

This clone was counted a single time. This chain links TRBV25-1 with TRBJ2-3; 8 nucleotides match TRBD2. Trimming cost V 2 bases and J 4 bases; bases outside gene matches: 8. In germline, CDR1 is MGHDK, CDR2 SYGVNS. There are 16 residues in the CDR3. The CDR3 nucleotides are TGTGCCAGCAGTGAAGGGCTAGCGGGTAGGGCAGATACGCAGTATTTT. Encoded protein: CASSEGLAGRADTQYF.

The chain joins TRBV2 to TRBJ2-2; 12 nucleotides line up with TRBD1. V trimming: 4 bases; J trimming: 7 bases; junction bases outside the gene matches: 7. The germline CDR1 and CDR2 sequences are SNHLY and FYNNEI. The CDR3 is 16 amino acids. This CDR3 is CASSVMGQGAIGELFF. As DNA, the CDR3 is TGTGCCAGCAGTGTTATGGGACAGGGGGCAATCGGGGAGCTGTTTTTT.